Listed below are T cell receptor beta chains from one sample, sequenced in a study of shared clonotypes between healthy human individuals. The protocol was immunoSEQ multiplex PCR, while the TCRdb copy is restricted to in-frame clones and leaves out a portion. The table includes about 1 million clones, under 80% detected once. Material: memory CD4+ T cells sorted from blood. The source of these receptors is a man younger than 35 in good health. Each CDR3 is given with its conserved first and last residue. A D gene is named only where the DNA matches it firmly. Part of the rows lack a size; the others show once, few, many or a class for expanded clones.

D,size,J,V,DNA,CDR3
TRBD1,-,TRBJ1-5,TRBV2,TGTGCCAGCAGTAAAGAGGGGGCCAGACAGCCCCAGCATTTT,CASSKEGARQPQHF
-,-,TRBJ2-1,TRBV7-7,TGTGCTAGCAGCTTAGTTCCAGGCTACAATGAGCAGTTCTTC,CASSLVPGYNEQFF
-,-,TRBJ1-2,TRBV6-5,TGTGCCAGCAAGCTGGGGGCTGGCTATGGCTACACCTTC,CASKLGAGYGYTF
TRBD2,few,TRBJ2-1,TRBV27,TGTGCCAGCAGTTCCGTCAATAGCGGGGGCGCAGTGAATGAGCAGTTCTTC,CASSSVNSGGAVNEQFF
TRBD2,-,TRBJ2-7,TRBV11-2,TGTGCCAGCAGCTTTAAGCGGGGGGCCTACGAGCAGTACTTC,CASSFKRGAYEQYF
-,-,TRBJ2-7,TRBV6-1,TGTGCCAGCAGGGAACTCGGGCCGGGATCCTACGAGCAGTACTTC,CASRELGPGSYEQYF
TRBD2,-,TRBJ2-1,TRBV10-1,TGCGCCAGCAGTGATGGGGCTAGCGGGAGGAACTACAATGAGCAGTTCTTC,CASSDGASGRNYNEQFF
-,-,TRBJ1-1,TRBV11-2,TGTGCCAGCACCCTAGAGGCCCTGCGTCGCAATGAAGCTTTCTTT,CASTLEALRRNEAFF
-,-,TRBJ2-5,TRBV11-2,TGTGCCAGCAGCTCGGGCCACAAGGGGAACCAAGAGACCCAGTACTTC,CASSSGHKGNQETQYF
-,-,TRBJ2-7,TRBV6-6,TGTGCCAGCAGTTACTCTACTGATTTCTCCTACGAGCAGTACTTC,CASSYSTDFSYEQYF
TRBD1,-,TRBJ1-1,TRBV10-2,TGCGCCAGCAGCCCGGGACAGGGAAGGGACACTGAAGCTTTCTTT,CASSPGQGRDTEAFF
TRBD2,-,TRBJ2-3,TRBV7-2,TGTGCCAGCAGCCTAAGGACTAGCGGGAGAACAGATACGCAGTATTTT,CASSLRTSGRTDTQYF
TRBD2,-,TRBJ2-1,TRBV5-4,TGTGCCAGCAGCCTACGGGCGGGGTTGCGGGAGGCTTACCAGTTCTTC,CASSLRAGLREAYQFF
-,-,TRBJ1-1,TRBV5-1,TGCGCCAGCAGCTTCGGGTTGGACACTGAAGCTTTCTTT,CASSFGLDTEAFF
-,-,TRBJ1-1,TRBV10-2,TGCGCCAGCACCTCGACCTCGACTGTGGAAGCTTTCTTT,CASTSTSTVEAFF
TRBD2,-,TRBJ2-1,TRBV5-5,TGTGCCAGCAGCTTGGCGGGACTAGCGGGGCGACCGGAGTTCTTC,CASSLAGLAGRPEFF
-,-,TRBJ1-2,TRBV5-8,TGTGCCAGCAGCTTGTCGAGGACGGGCTACACCTTC,CASSLSRTGYTF
-,-,TRBJ1-6,TRBV6-1,TGTGCCACCCGGGGTAATTCACCCCTCCACTTT,CATRGNSPLHF
-,-,TRBJ2-1,TRBV9,TGTGCCAGCAGCGTAGTACCCGGAGACAATGAGCAGTTCTTC,CASSVVPGDNEQFF
-,-,TRBJ2-6,TRBV30,TGTGCCTGGAGTAATCAGCGCTCTGGGGCCAACGTCCTGACTTTC,CAWSNQRSGANVLTF
-,-,TRBJ2-1,TRBV5-1,TGCGCCAGCAGCTTCAGACTGCCGTACAATGAGCAGTTCTTC,CASSFRLPYNEQFF
-,-,TRBJ2-5,TRBV5-1,TGCGCCAGCAGCTACGGCATGGAAGGAGAGACCCAGTACTTC,CASSYGMEGETQYF